These 8 T cell receptor beta chains originate from one sample sequenced in a study of identical twins. TCRdb reprocessed the 5' RACE reads via MiXCR and lists one record per CDR3 protein. The sample contains roughly 1,500,000 distinct CDR3 sequences, around a third of which appear only once. The sample taken for sequencing was cord blood. Receptor source: a newborn girl in good health.

J is TRBJ2-3 and V is TRBV15; unclear D gene. V was shortened by 5 bases and J by 0 bases, with 12 bases between the two germline ends. The CDR3 length is 15 residues. The germline V gene encodes CDR1 LNHNV and CDR2 YYDKDF (reference sequence). DNA of the CDR3: TGTGCCACCAGCGGGCCGGGCCAGAGCACAGATACGCAGTATTTT. It translates to CATSGPGQSTDTQYF.

About this clonotype: A much larger clone differs by one base, so this may be a read error. The CDR3 coding sequence is TGCAGCGTTGTCGGGGACGCCGATAACTATGGCCACACCTTC. This translates into CSVVGDADNYGHTF. The V call is TRBV29-1, the J call TRBJ1-2; D may be TRBD1 (5 bases). Germline V lookup: CDR1 SQVTM, CDR2 ANQGSEA. The CDR3 loop spans 14 amino acids.

This clonotype showed up just a few times. The chain combines TRBV3-1 with TRBJ2-7, with TRBD2 matching 7 bases. J gave up 2 bases and V 5 bases, and 12 bases lay outside the gene matches. The germline V gene has CDR1 LGHDT and CDR2 YNNKEL (reference sequence). The CDR3 extends over 16 amino acids. CDR3 DNA sequence: TGTGCCAGCAGCATGGTAAGAGCTAGCGGCCCCTACGAGCAGTACTTC. This translates into CASSMVRASGPYEQYF.

This chain links TRBV12-3 or TRBV12-4 with TRBJ1-2; 9 bases match TRBD1. CDR3 length equals 14 residues. The J segment lost 6 bases and the V segment lost 4 bases, leaving 6 bases of the junction unmatched. CDR3 sequence (DNA): TGTGCCAGCAGTTACCACAGGGGGCGCGATGGCTACACCTTC. Translation: CASSYHRGRDGYTF.

This clonotype was observed a handful of times. The chain joins TRBV3-1 to TRBJ2-4; D is ambiguous. Trimming left V 0 bases short and J 3 bases short, with 3 bases between. Germline lookup yields CDR1 LGHDT and CDR2 YNNKEL (reference sequence). CDR3 length: 13 residues. The CDR3: CASSQEGKNIQYF. The CDR3 nucleotides read TGTGCCAGCAGCCAAGAGGGCAAAAACATTCAGTACTTC.

This clonotype was seen at least ten times. This chain connects TRBV7-9 to TRBJ2-7; TRBD2 is a possible D gene (6 bases). The CDR3 runs 12 residues. Germline V CDR1 and CDR2: SEHNR, FQNEAQ (reference sequence). V was shortened by 4 bases and J by 5 bases, with 9 bases between the two germline ends. The CDR3 protein is CASSWRGHEQYF. The CDR3 DNA follows: TGTGCCAGCAGCTGGAGGGGCCACGAGCAGTACTTC.

This chain joins TRBV5-5 and TRBJ2-2; 12 bases align to TRBD2. CDR1 is SGHKS, CDR2 YYEKEE, per germline (reference sequence). CDR3 length equals 17 residues. V lost 2 bases and J lost 0; bases outside the gene matches: 2. The CDR3 is CASSFPSGGANTGELFF. The CDR3, as DNA: TGTGCCAGCAGCTTTCCTAGCGGGGGGGCGAACACCGGGGAGCTGTTTTTT.

The V call is TRBV3-1, the J call TRBJ2-7; TRBD2 matches at 10 bases. This CDR3 region has 15 residues. V trimming: 3 bases; J trimming: 7 bases; junction bases outside the gene matches: 9. Germline CDR1 and CDR2: LGHDT and YNNKEL (reference sequence). The CDR3 nucleotides read TGTGCCAGCAGCCAGATAGCGGGAGGTTTCGATGAGCAGTACTTC. Translated: CASSQIAGGFDEQYF.